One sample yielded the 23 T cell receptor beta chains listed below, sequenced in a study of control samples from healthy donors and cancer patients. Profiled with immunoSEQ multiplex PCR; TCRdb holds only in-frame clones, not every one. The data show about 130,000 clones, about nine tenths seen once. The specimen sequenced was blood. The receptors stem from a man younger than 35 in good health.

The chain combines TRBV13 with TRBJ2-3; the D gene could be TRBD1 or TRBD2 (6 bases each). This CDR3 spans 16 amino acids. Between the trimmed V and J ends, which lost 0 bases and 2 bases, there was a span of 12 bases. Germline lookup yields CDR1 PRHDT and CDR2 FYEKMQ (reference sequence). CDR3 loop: CASSLGGGPVTDTQYF. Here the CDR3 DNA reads TGTGCCAGCAGCTTAGGTGGGGGGCCTGTCACAGATACGCAGTATTTT.

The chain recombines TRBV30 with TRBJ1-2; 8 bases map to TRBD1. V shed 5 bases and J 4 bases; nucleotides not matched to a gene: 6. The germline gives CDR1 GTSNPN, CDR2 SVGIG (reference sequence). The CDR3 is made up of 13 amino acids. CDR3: CAWQGQEIYGYTF. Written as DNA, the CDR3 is TGTGCCTGGCAGGGACAGGAGATCTATGGCTACACCTTC.

CDR3 sequence reads: CASSPHGTDTQYF. The CDR3 nucleotides are TGTGCCAGCAGCCCACACGGGACAGATACGCAGTATTTT. The rearrangement uses TRBV11-2 and TRBJ2-3; no firm D call. CDR3 size: 13 residues. Germline lookup yields CDR1 SGHAT and CDR2 FQNNGV. The germline V and J ends were trimmed by 5 bases and 3 bases, with 9 bases remaining between them.

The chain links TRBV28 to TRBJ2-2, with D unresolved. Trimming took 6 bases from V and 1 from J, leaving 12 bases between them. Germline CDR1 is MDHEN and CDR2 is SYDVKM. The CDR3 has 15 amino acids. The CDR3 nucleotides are TGTGCCAGCAGCCCCGGGTCCCAGAACACCGGGGAGCTGTTTTTT. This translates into CASSPGSQNTGELFF.

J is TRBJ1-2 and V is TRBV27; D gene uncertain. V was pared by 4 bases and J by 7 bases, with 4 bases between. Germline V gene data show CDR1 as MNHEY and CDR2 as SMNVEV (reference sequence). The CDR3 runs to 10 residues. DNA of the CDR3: TGTGCCAGCAGTTCTAGTGGCTACACCTTC. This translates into CASSSSGYTF.

CDR3 coding DNA: TGTGCCAGCAGGATTCAAACTAGCGGGAGCTACAATGAGCAGTTCTTC. Amino acid sequence: CASRIQTSGSYNEQFF. The chain is built from TRBV7-6 and TRBJ2-1, with TRBD2 matching 11 bases. The CDR3 is 16 amino acids. Germline CDR1 SGHVS, CDR2 FNYEAQ. V shed 6 bases and J 3 bases; nucleotides not matched to a gene: 7.

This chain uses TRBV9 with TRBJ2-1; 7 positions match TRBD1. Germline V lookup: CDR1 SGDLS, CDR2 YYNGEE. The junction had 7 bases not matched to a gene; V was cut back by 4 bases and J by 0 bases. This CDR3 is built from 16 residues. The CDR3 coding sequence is TGTGCCAGCAGCCCCTGGACAGGTAGCTCCTACAATGAGCAGTTCTTC. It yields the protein CASSPWTGSSYNEQFF. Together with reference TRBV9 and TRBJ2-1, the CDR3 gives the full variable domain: DSGVTQTPKHLITATGQRVTLRCSPRSGDLSVYWYQQSLDQGLQFLIQYYNGEERAKGNILERFSAQQFPDLHSELNLSSLELGDSALYFCASSPWTGSSYNEQFFGPGTRLTVL.

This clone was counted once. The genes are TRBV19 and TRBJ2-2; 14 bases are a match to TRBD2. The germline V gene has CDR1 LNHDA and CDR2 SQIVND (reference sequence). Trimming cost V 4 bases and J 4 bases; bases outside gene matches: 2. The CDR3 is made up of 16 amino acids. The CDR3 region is CASSKGTSGSTGELFF. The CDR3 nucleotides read TGTGCCAGTAGTAAAGGGACTAGCGGGAGCACCGGGGAGCTGTTTTTT.

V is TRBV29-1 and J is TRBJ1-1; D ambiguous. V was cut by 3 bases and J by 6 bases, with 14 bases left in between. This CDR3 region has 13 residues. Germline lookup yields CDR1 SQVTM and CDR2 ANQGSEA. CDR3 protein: CSVEMQNVPEAFF. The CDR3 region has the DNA TGCAGCGTTGAGATGCAAAACGTCCCTGAAGCTTTCTTT. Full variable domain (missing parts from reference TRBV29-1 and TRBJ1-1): SAVISQKPSRDICQRGTSLTIQCQVDSQVTMMFWYRQQPGQSLTLIATANQGSEATYESGFVIDKFPISRPNLTFSTLTVSNMSPEDSSIYLCSVEMQNVPEAFFGQGTRLTVV.

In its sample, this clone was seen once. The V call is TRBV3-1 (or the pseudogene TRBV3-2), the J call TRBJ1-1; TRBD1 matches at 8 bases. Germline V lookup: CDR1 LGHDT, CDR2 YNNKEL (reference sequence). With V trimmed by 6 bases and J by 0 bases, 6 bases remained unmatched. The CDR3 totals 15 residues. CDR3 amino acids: CASRNRGVLNTEAFF. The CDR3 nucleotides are TGTGCCAGCAGAAACAGGGGGGTATTGAACACTGAAGCTTTCTTT.

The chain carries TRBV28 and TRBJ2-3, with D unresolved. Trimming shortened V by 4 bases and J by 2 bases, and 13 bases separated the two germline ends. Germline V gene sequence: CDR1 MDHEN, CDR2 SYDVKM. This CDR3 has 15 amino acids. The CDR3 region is CASSSIGGHTDTQYF. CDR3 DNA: TGTGCCAGCAGTTCAATTGGTGGCCACACAGATACGCAGTATTTT.

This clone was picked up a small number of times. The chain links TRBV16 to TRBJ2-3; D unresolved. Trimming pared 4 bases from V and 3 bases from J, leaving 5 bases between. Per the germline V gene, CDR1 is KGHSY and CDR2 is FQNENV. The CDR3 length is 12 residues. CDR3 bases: TGTGCCAGCAGCCCCCAGACAGATACGCAGTATTTT. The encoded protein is CASSPQTDTQYF.

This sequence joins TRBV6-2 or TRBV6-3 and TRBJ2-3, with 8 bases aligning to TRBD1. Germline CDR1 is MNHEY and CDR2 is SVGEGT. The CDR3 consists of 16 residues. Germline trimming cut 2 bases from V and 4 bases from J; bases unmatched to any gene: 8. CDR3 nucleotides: TGTGCCAGCAGTTACCCTTCGACAGGGGATGCAGATACGCAGTATTTT. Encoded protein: CASSYPSTGDADTQYF.

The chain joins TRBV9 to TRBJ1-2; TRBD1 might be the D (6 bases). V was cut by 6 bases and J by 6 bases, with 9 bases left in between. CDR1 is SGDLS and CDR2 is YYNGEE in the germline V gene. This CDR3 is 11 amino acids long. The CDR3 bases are TGTGCCAGCACCGCAGGGGATGGCTACACCTTC. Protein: CASTAGDGYTF.

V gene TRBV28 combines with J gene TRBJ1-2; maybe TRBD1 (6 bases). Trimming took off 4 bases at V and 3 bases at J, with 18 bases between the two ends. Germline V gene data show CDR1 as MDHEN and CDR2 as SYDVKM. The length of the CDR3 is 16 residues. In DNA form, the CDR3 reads TGTGCCAGCAGTTCCGGGTCCGCGGAGGGGGACTATGGCTACACCTTC. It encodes CASSSGSAEGDYGYTF.

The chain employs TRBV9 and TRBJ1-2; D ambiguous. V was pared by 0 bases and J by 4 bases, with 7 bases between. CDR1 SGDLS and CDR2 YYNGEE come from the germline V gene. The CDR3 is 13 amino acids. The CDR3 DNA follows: TGTGCCAGCAGCGTAGAAGACCGCTATGGCTACACCTTC. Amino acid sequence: CASSVEDRYGYTF.

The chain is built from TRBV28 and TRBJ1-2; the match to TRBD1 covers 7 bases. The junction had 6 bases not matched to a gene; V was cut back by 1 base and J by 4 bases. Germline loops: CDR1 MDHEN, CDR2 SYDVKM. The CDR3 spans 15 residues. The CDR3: CASSLSLTGVYGYTF. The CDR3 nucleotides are TGTGCCAGCAGTTTATCCCTTACAGGGGTCTATGGCTACACCTTC.

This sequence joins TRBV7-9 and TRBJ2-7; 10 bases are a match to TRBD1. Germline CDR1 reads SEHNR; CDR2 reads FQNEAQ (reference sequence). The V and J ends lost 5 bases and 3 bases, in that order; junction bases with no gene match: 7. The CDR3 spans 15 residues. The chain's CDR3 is CASSTFRDRGYEQYF. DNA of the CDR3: TGTGCCAGCAGCACCTTCCGGGACAGGGGCTACGAGCAGTACTTC.

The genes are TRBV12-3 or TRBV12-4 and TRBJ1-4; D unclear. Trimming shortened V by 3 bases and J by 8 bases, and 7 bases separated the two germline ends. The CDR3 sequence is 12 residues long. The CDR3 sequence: CASSFMGEKLFF. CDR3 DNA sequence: TGTGCCAGCAGTTTTATGGGAGAAAAACTGTTTTTT.

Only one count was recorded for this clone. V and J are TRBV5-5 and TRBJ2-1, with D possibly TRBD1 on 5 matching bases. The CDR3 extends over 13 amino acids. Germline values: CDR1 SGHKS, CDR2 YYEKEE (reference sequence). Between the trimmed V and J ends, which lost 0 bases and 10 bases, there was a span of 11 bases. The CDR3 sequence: CASSLVAPGEQFF. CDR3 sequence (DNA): TGTGCCAGCAGCTTGGTGGCACCAGGGGAGCAGTTCTTC.

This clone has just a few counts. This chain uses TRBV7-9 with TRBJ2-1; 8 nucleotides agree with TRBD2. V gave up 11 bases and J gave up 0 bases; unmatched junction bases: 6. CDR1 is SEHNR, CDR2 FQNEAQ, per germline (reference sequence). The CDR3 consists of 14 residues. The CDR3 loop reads CAGTRGDSYNEQFF. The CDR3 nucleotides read TGTGCCGGGACTAGGGGTGACTCCTACAATGAGCAGTTCTTC.

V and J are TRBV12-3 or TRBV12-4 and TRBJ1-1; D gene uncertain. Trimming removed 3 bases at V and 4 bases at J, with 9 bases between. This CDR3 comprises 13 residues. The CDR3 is CASSFEGSTEAFF. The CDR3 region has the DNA TGTGCCAGCAGTTTCGAGGGAAGCACTGAAGCTTTCTTT.

This CDR3 is CASSQGAQGNTIYF. DNA of the CDR3: TGTGCCAGCAGCCAGGGGGCGCAGGGAAACACCATATATTTT. The V gene is TRBV11-3, the J gene TRBJ1-3, with 8 bases lining up with TRBD1. Unmatched junction bases numbered 4, after V lost 5 bases and J lost 4 bases. From germline, CDR1 is SGHNT and CDR2 YENEEA. This CDR3 is built from 14 residues.